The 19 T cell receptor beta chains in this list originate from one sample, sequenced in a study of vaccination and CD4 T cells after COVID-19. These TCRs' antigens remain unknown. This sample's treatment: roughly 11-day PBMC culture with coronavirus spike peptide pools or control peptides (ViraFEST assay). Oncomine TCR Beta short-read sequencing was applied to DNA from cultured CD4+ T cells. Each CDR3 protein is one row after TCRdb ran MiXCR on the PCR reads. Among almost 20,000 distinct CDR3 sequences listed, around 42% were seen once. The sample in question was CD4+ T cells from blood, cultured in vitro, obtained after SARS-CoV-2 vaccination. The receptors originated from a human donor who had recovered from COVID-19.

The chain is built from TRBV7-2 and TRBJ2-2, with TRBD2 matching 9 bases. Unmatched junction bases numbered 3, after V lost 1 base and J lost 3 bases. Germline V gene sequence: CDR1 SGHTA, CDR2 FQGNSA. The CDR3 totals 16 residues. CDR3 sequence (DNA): TGTGCCAGCAGCTTAGAGGCGGGAGGGGACACCGGGGAGCTGTTTTTT. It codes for CASSLEAGGDTGELFF.

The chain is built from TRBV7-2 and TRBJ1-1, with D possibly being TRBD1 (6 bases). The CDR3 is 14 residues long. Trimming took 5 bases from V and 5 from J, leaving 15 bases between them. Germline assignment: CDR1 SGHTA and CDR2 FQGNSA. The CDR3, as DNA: TGTGCCAGCAGCGGCCAGGGGCCGGGGACTGAAGCTTTCTTT. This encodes CASSGQGPGTEAFF.

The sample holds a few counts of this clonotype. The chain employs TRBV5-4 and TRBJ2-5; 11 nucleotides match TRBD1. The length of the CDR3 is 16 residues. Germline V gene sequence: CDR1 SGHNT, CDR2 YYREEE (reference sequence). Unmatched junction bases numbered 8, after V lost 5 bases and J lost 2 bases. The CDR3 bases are TGTGCCAGCAGTCAGGGACAGGGGGTTTTGCAAGAGACCCAGTACTTC. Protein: CASSQGQGVLQETQYF.

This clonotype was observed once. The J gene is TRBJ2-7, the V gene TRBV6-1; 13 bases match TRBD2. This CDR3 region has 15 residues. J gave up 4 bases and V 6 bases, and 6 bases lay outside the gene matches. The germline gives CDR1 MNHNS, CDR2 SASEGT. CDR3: CASRPSTSGGYEQYF. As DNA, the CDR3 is TGTGCCAGCAGACCCTCGACTAGCGGGGGGTACGAGCAGTACTTC.

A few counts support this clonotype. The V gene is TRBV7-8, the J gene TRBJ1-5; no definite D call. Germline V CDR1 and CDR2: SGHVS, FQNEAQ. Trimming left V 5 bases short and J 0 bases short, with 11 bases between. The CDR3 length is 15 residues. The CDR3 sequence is CASSPNLDSNQPQHF. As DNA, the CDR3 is TGTGCCAGCAGCCCAAACCTCGATAGCAATCAGCCCCAGCATTTT.

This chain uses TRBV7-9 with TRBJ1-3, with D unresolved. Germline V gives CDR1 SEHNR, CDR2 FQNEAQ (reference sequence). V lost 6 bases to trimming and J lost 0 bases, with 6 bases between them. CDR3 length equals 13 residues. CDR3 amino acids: CASSPDSGNTIYF. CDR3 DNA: TGTGCCAGCAGTCCCGACTCTGGAAACACCATATATTTT.

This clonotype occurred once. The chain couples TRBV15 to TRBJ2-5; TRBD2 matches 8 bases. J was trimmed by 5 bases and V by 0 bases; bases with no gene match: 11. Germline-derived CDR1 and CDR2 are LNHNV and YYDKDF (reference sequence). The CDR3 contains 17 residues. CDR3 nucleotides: TGTGCCACCAGCAGAGATTGGAGGCGGGGGGCGCGGGAGACCCAGTACTTC. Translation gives CATSRDWRRGARETQYF.

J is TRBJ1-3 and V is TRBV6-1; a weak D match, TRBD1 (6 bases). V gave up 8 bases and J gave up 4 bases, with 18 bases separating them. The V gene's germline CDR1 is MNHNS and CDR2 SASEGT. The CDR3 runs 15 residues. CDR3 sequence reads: CASGGGADEGNTIYF. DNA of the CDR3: TGTGCCAGCGGCGGGGGCGCGGATGAGGGAAACACCATATATTTT.

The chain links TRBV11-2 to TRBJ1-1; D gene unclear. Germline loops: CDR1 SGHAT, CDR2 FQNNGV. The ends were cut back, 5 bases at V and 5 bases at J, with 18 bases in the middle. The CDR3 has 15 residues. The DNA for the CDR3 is TGTGCCAGCAGCATCAACAGCCCGACCGGGACTGAAGCTTTCTTT. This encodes CASSINSPTGTEAFF.

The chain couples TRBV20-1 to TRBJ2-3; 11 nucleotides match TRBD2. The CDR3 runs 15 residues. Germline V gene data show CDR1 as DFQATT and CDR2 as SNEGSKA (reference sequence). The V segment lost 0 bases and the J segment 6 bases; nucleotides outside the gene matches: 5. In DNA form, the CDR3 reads TGCAGTGCTAGAGAACTAGCGGGAGCTGGTGATACGCAGTATTTT. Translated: CSARELAGAGDTQYF.

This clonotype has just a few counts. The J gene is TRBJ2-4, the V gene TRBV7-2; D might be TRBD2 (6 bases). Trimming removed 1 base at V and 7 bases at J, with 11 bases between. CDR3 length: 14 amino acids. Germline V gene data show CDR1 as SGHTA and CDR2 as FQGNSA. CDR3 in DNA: TGTGCCAGCAGCTTAGGACTAGAGGGGAACATTCAGTACTTC. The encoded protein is CASSLGLEGNIQYF.

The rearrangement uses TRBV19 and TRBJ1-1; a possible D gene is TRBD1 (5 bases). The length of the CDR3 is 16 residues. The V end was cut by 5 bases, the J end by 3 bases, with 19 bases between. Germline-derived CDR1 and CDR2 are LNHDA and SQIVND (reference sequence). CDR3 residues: CASSSRLRGGDTEAFF. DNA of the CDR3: TGTGCCAGTAGTTCCCGACTTCGGGGCGGGGACACTGAAGCTTTCTTT.

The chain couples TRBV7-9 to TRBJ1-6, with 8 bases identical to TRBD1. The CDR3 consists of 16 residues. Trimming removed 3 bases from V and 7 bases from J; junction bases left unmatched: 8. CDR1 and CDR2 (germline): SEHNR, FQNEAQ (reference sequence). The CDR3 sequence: CASSLSGTGKNSPLHF. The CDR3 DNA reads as TGTGCCAGCAGCTTGTCCGGGACAGGAAAGAATTCACCCCTCCACTTT.

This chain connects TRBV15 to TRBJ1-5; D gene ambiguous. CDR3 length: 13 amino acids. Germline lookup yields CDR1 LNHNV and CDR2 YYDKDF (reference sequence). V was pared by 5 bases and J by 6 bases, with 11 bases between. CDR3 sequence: CATSQRTSQPQHF. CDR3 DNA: TGTGCCACCAGCCAACGAACGAGTCAGCCCCAGCATTTT. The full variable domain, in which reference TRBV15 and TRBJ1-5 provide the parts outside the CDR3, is DAMVIQNPRYQVTQFGKPVTLSCSQTLNHNVMYWYQQKSSQAPKLLFHYYDKDFNNEADTPDNFQSRRPNTSFCFLDIRSPGLGDTAMYLCATSQRTSQPQHFGDGTRLSIL.

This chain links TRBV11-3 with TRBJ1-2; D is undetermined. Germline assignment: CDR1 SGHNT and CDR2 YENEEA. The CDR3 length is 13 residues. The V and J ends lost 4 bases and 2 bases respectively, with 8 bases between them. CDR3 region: CASSSLGNYGYTF. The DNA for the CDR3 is TGTGCCAGCAGCTCACTGGGAAACTATGGCTACACCTTC.

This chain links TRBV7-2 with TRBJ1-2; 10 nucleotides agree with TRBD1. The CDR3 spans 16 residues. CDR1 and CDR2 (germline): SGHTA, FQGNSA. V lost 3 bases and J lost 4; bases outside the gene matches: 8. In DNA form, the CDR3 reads TGTGCCAGCAGCTTCGGGGGACAGGGGAGGAGCTATGGCTACACCTTC. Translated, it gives CASSFGGQGRSYGYTF.

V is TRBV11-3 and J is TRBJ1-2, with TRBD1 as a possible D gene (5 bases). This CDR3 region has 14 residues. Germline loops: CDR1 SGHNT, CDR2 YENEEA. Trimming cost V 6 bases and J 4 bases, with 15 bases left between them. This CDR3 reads CASSPVAGSYGYTF. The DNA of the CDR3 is TGTGCCAGCAGTCCCGTAGCAGGGAGCTATGGCTACACCTTC.

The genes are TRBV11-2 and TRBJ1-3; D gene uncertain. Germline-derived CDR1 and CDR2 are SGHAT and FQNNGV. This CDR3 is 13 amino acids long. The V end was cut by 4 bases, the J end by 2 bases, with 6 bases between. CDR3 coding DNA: TGTGCCAGCAGCTCTGGGGCTGGAAACACCATATATTTT. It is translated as CASSSGAGNTIYF.

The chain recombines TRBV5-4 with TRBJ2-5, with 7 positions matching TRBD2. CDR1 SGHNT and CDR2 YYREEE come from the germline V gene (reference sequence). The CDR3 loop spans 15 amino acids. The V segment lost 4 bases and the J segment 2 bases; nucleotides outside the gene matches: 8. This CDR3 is CASSKEGGVQETQYF. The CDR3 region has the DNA TGTGCCAGCAGCAAGGAGGGAGGGGTTCAAGAGACCCAGTACTTC.